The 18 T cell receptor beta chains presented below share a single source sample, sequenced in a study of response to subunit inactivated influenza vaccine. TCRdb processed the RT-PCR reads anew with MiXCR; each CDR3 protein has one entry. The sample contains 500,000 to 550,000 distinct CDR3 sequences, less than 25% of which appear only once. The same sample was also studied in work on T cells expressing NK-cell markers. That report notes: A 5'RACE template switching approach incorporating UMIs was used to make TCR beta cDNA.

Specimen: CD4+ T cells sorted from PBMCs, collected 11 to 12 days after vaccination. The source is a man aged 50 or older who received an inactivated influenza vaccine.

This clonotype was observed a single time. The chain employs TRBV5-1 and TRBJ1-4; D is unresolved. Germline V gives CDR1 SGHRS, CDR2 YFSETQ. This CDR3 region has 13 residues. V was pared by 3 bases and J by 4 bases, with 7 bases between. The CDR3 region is CASSSDHNEKLFF. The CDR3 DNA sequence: TGCGCCAGCAGCTCGGACCATAATGAAAAACTGTTTTTT.

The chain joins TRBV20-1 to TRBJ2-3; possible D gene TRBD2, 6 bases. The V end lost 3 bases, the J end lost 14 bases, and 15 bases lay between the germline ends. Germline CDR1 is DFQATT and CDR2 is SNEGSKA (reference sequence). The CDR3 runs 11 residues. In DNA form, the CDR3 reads TGCAGTGCTAGCCTAACGGGGGTTGGGTATTTT. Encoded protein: CSASLTGVGYF.

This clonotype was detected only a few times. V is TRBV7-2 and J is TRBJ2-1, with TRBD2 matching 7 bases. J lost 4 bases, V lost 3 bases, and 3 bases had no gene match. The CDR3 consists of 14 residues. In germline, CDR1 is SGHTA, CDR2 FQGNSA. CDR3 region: CASSFGGFYNEQFF. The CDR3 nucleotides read TGTGCCAGCAGCTTCGGGGGGTTTTACAATGAGCAGTTCTTC.

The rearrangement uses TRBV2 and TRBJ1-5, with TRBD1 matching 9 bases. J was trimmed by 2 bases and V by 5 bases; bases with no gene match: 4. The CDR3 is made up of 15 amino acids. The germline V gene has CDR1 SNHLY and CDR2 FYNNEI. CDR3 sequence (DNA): TGTGCCAGCAGTCGACAGGGGGTAGGCAATCAGCCCCAGCATTTT. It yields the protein CASSRQGVGNQPQHF.

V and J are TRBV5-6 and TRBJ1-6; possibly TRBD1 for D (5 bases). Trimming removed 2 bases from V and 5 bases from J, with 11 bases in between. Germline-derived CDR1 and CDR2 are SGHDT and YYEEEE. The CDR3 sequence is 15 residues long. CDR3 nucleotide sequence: TGTGCCAGCAGCTTAGGGACTCCGAATAATTCACCCCTCCACTTT. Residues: CASSLGTPNNSPLHF.

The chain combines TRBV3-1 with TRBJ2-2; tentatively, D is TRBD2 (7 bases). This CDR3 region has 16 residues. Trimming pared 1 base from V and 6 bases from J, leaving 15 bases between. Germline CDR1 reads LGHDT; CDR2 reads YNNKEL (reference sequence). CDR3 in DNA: TGTGCCAGCAGCCAAGCTGCGGGGGCCCCCGCCGGGGAGCTGTTTTTT. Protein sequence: CASSQAAGAPAGELFF.

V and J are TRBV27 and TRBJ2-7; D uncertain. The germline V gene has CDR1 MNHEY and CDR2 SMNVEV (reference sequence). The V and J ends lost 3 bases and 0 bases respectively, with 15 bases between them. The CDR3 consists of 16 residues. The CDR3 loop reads CASSFRETASSYEQYF. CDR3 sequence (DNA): TGTGCCAGCAGTTTTAGAGAGACCGCAAGCTCCTACGAGCAGTACTTC.

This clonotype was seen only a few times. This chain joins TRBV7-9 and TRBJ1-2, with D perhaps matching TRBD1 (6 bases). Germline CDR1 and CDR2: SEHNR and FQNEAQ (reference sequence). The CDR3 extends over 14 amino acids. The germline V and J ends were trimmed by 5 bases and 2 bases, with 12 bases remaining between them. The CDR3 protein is CASSQGHSNYGYTF. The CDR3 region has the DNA TGTGCCAGCAGCCAGGGACATTCCAACTATGGCTACACCTTC. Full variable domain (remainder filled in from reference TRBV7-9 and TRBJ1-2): DTGVSQNPRHKITKRGQNVTFRCDPISEHNRLYWYRQTLGQGPEFLTYFQNEAQLEKSRLLSDRFSAERPKGSFSTLEIQRTEQGDSAMYLCASSQGHSNYGYTFGSGTRLTVV.

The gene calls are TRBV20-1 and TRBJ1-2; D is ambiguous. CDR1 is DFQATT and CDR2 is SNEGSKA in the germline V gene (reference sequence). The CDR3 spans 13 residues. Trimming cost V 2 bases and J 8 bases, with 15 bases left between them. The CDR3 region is CSARQQGLGGYTF. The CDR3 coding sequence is TGCAGTGCTAGACAGCAAGGATTAGGGGGCTACACCTTC.

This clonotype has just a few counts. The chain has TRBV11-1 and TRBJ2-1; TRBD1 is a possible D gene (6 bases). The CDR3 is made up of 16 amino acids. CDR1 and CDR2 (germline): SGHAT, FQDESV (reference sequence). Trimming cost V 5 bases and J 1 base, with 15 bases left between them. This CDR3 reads CASSRTGFISYNEQFF. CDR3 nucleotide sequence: TGTGCCAGCAGCCGTACAGGGTTCATTTCCTACAATGAGCAGTTCTTC.

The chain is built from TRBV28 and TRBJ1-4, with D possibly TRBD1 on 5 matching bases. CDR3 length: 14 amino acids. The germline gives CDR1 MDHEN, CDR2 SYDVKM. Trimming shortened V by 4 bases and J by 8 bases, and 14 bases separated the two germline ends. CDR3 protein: CASSSGRWGEKLFF. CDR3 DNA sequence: TGTGCCAGCAGTTCAGGGCGATGGGGGGAAAAACTGTTTTTT.

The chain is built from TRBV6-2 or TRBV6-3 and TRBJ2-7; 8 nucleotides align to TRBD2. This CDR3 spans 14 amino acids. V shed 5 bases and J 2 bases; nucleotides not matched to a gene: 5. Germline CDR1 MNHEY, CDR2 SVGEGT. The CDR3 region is CASSKREIPYEQYF. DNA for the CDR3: TGTGCCAGCAGTAAGCGGGAGATCCCCTACGAGCAGTACTTC.

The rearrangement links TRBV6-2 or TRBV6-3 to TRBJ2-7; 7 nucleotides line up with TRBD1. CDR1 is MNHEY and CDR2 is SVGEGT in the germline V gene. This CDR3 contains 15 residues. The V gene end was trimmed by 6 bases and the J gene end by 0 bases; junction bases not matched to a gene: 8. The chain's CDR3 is CASRLTGVSSYEQYF. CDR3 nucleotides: TGTGCCAGCAGACTAACAGGGGTGAGCTCCTACGAGCAGTACTTC.

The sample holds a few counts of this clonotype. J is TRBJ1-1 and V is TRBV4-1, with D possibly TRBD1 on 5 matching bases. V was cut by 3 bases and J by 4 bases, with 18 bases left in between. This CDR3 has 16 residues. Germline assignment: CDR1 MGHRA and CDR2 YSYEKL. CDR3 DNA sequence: TGCGCCAGCAGCCAGGGGGAGGATAGACGGGCCACTGAAGCTTTCTTT. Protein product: CASSQGEDRRATEAFF.

DNA of the CDR3: TGTGCCAGCTCACCAGTTTTCGACAGGGGTTCTGGAAACACCATATATTTT. Its translation: CASSPVFDRGSGNTIYF. This chain connects TRBV18 to TRBJ1-3, with 8 bases lining up with TRBD1. V gave up 2 bases and J gave up 1 base; unmatched junction bases: 7. Germline CDR1 KGHSH, CDR2 LQKENI. This CDR3 spans 17 amino acids.

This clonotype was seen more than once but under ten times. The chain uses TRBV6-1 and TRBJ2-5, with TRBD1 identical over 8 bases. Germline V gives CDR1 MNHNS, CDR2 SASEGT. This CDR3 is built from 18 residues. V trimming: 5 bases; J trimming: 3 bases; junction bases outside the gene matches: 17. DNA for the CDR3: TGTGCCAGCAGTCAAACTCTCCCGAAGACAGGGGCTAAAGAGACCCAGTACTTC. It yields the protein CASSQTLPKTGAKETQYF.

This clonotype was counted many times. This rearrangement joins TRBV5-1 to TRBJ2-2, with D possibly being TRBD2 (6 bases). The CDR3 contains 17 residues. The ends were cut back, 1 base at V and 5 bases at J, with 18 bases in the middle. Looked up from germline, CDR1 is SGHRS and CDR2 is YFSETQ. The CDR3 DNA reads TGCGCCAGCAGCTTGACTCGTGGAGGGGCAGGTACCGGGGAGCTGTTTTTT. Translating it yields CASSLTRGGAGTGELFF. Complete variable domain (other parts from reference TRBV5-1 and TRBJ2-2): KAGVTQTPRYLIKTRGQQVTLSCSPISGHRSVSWYQQTPGQGLQFLFEYFSETQRNKGNFPGRFSGRQFSNSRSEMNVSTLELGDSALYLCASSLTRGGAGTGELFFGEGSRLTVL.

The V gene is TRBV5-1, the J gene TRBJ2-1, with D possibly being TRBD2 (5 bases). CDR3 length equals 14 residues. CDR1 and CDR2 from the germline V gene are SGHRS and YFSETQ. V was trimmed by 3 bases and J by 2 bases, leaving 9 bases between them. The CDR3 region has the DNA TGCGCCAGCAGCTCCACGGGGACCTACAATGAGCAGTTCTTC. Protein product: CASSSTGTYNEQFF.